This TCR beta chain was recovered during a study of cytomegalovirus exposure and HLA in healthy donors (dated by TCRdb to about 2017). Context from the whole study: An earlier analysis of a few hundred of the donors reported 276 Gb of sequence data and 95 million to 140 million unique TCR beta sequences obtained from roughly 180 million T cells. The study used immunosequencing to profile the T cell repertoires of about 670 subjects and linked those repertoires to cytomegalovirus serostatus. In addition to the first cohort of 650 to 800 subjects, a separate validation cohort of 100 to 150 different subjects was used. Genome-wide SNP genotypes for about 55% of the roughly 670 donors were used in a later genetic analysis, which treated that subset as a discovery cohort. Because of strong linkage in the cohort, 5 or 6 DR-DQ haplotypes were treated as single units for association and clustering. All discovery cohort repertoires had been generated using a single sequencing platform. The study combined high-throughput TCR immunosequencing, statistical association of individual TCRs with disease status, and machine learning to predict cytomegalovirus infection status. Rather than using new phenotypic data, the later analysis identified candidate immune exposures from TCR beta sequences and from how often those sequences occurred across donors. An earlier analysis of 500 to 650 of the donors applied high-throughput TCR beta sequencing to assess whether each TCR beta V gene segment acted as functional or pseudogenic. Of the 398 genotyped donors, approximately 80% fell in the genetic ancestry cluster associated with self-reported Caucasian donors. Donor age, sex, ethnicity and CMV serostatus were compiled alongside the repertoire data. A later analysis re-analyzed previously published TCR beta repertoires from 600 to 850 donors and added high-resolution HLA genotyping to study TCR occurrence patterns. Typing coverage varied by locus: roughly 629-640 donors for A, B, C, DRB1 and DQB1; approximately 520 for DQA1; over 600 for DPA1; around 450 for DPB1. About 320 gigabases of sequencing data and tens of millions of unique TCR sequences were included in an early release covering about 700 HLA-typed donors. HLA typing covered class I and class II loci at four-digit resolution. On average, 235,054 unique TCR beta nucleotide sequences were sequenced per donor among a few hundred genotyped donors of the cohort, with around 19% of those sequences being non-productive. The aim of the study was to test whether cataloging public T cell receptors could identify signatures of past pathogen exposure.

There are 14 amino acids in the CDR3, from cysteine to phenylalanine inclusive. Here the CDR3 DNA is all that survives: 42 bases in frame from base 1. CDR1 and CDR2, looked up from the germline V gene, are MNHNS and SASEGT. V was cut back by 4 bases and J by 3 bases, leaving a gap of 10 bases between them. The library was made by the immunoSEQ multiplex PCR assay. The multiplex PCR relied on a mix of 60 forward primers for TCR Vbeta segments and 13 reverse primers for TCR Jbeta segments. The CDR3 region of rearranged TCR beta genes was amplified from genomic DNA by a multiplex PCR assay. The amplified TCR beta libraries were sequenced on the Illumina HiSeq System as 87-base-pair reads. Per the original workflow: In a later analysis, some 80 million unique TCR beta chains were counted across the roughly 670 repertoires, and roughly 11 million of these chains were shared by at least two donors. Raw reads were error-corrected and collapsed into unique sequences by a nearest-neighbor algorithm in which closely related sequences were merged to remove PCR and sequencing errors. V, D and J gene segments were assigned by aligning CDR3 sequences to IMGT reference sequences. For a sequence to be retained, a match of at least six nucleotides to both a V gene segment and a J gene segment was required. A rearrangement was called productive if the CDR3 had no stop codons and remained in frame with V and J, and every other rearrangement was called non-productive. Following IMGT convention, CDR3 was defined as the stretch from the second conserved V-encoded cysteine up to the conserved J-encoded phenylalanine. Sequences without an unambiguous match to a single V gene segment were excluded from the earlier analysis of a few hundred of the donors. In an earlier analysis of several hundred of the donors, a V segment was called functional when productive rearrangements were above 56.7%, and segregating when the standard deviation between donors exceeded 5%. A statistical classification framework was built to diagnose cytomegalovirus status from the catalog of TCR beta chain sequences. A later analysis assigned V and J genes by comparing TCR nucleotide sequences with IMGT/GENE-DB human TR gene sequences. Using the TCRdist pipeline, a later analysis assigned CDR3 sequences along with most-parsimonious VDJ recombination scenarios. In a later analysis, each TCR beta chain was defined by its CDR3 amino acid sequence together with its V-gene family, and reads lacking a unique V-gene family were excluded. To address suspected cross-contamination and a sequencing artifact, a later analysis removed over 500 highly shared, low-generation-probability nucleotide sequences. For each public chain, a later analysis derived a clonal expansion index from normalized ranks of inferred template counts within each repertoire. A later analysis computed generation probabilities with a VDJ recombination model fitted to out-of-frame rearrangements, and checked the results against IGoR. In a later analysis, hypergeometric tests were used to score TCR-TCR, TCR-HLA and TCR-CMV co-occurrence, with a repertoire-size bias correction applied to TCR pairs. False discovery rates were estimated in a later analysis by permuting HLA or CMV assignments 20 times. In a later analysis, co-occurring TCRs were grouped with DBSCAN, and TCRdist sequence similarity was added when clustering was performed within HLA-allele-positive subsets. For co-occurrence clustering, repertoires with fewer than 30,000 or more than 120,000 public chains were excluded, along with a handful of repertoires with anomalous nucleotide sharing. TCRdb stores this immuneACCESS table with in-frame sequences only. Part of the clones is absent; in the studies checked, under half of the shortfall reflects unresolved V genes, and no reason is known for the rest. V, J and clone size derive from that table, while D and trimming were established from the DNA sequence. The sample includes around 140,000 clones, with more than 55% observed a single time. The top ten clonotypes cover 6.5% of the sample.

The cohort comprised several hundred healthy bone marrow donors. At the time of sampling, all cohort members were nominally healthy, though unrecorded immune exposures were likely present. The donor tested CMV seronegative and was one of the 352 seronegative cohort members. A peripheral blood sample was collected from each donor, and TCR beta sequencing was performed on peripheral blood mononuclear cells. Genomic DNA was extracted from the blood cell samples with the Qiagen DNeasy Blood Extraction Kit. Paper-wide results and their limitations: A further reported finding was that TCR beta sequences accurately predicted the HLA-A and HLA-B alleles for most subjects in the first cohort. The sequencing pipeline was judged likely to have produced a cluster of highly shared sequence variants as a technical artifact. The presence/absence analyses assumed that sequencing depth was roughly uniform across donors, and that assumption may not be true. A total of 150 to 200 TCR beta chains were listed by the study as associated with cytomegalovirus. The authors suggested that the approach could potentially be extended to other disease states and immunological phenotypes. In a later analysis, HLA-associated TCR beta chains were found to be more clonally expanded and to have lower generation probabilities than equally common non-associated chains. Compared with the 666-donor mean, donors in an Asian-associated ancestry cluster had fewer N-insertions in productive TCRs, according to a later genetic analysis. At a false discovery rate of 0.05, a later analysis linked approximately 18,000 TCR beta sequences to specific HLA alleles. Because counts were too low, around 18 rarely observed V segments, including chromosome 9 orphons, were left out of the earlier analysis of 500 to 650 of the donors. Linkage disequilibrium might explain the correlated functional status among segregating V segments, but an unknown experimental factor could not be ruled out. An earlier analysis of approximately 590 of the donors showed that most TCR beta V segments appeared in productive rearrangements either about 90% or about 30% of the time, which broadly matched IMGT annotations. In both the original and validation cohorts, the classifier was reported to diagnose cytomegalovirus status with high specificity and sensitivity. In this cohort, only TCR beta chains were sequenced, and detectable features were limited by the absence of alpha or paired-chain data. In a later analysis, several top co-occurrence clusters were reported to appear linked to parvovirus B19, influenza, CMV and Epstein-Barr virus. In a later analysis, TCR association rates were found to vary across HLA loci, with the most associated TCRs seen for DRB1 alleles and the fewest for HLA-C alleles. Three of the identified cytomegalovirus-associated TCR beta chains were confirmed in vitro to be specific for cytomegalovirus antigens. In a later analysis, most CMV-associated TCR beta chains were found to appear HLA-restricted, with HLA associations seemingly driven largely by CMV exposure. The only immune exposure information available for the cohort was CMV serostatus. Strong co-occurrence of HLA alleles, especially DR and DQ, made assigning TCR associations to individual alleles difficult. The 87-base-pair reads could not distinguish some IMGT-functional V segments, including TRBV6-2 and TRBV6-3, so those segments were excluded. In a later genetic analysis, a missense DCLRE1C variant was associated with V-gene and J-gene trimming of TCR beta chains, and the association was replicated in an independent cohort. Most TCR sequences were observed very rarely across donors, whereas some public TCRs were present in many individuals. Because some donors lacked HLA typing at each locus, the association tests relied only on the typed subset.

In the case of this clone: Its antigen is still unknown. No much larger clone is present one base from it, and per-base qualities are unavailable.

The specimen sequenced was PBMCs. The TCR originated in a woman aged 60-70 years in good health and CMV-seronegative. The V and J segments used are TRBV6-1 and TRBJ1-5; the D gene lacks a confident call. CDR3 reads: CASSAGSFNQPQHF. The nucleotides read TGTGCCAGCAGTGCGGGGAGTTTCAATCAGCCCCAGCATTTT.